This T cell receptor (beta chain) was profiled in a study of shared clonotypes between healthy human individuals. Findings of the study overall: Sharing across four donors was highest in naive CD4 (around 5%) and lowest in memory CD8 (roughly 0.4%). All-four-donor shared clonotypes had higher generation probabilities than non-shared clonotypes did. As a rule, naive subsets had a larger estimated richness than memory subsets.

A remark on this clone: Antigen: not known.

Per the study methods: Filtering differed for immunoSEQ, which gave only junction sequences without quality scores. The repertoire was sequenced with immunoSEQ multiplex PCR; TCRdb's copy has only in-frame clones and lacks some. For V, J and clone size, that table is used; D and trimming come from the DNA. The sample carries about 2.4 million clones, over 85% recorded once. The source material was naive CD4+ T cells from PBMCs. As for subset: CD45RA+ positively selected. The sequence derives from a man aged 18 to 35 in good health. Some clones in this sample may be carry-over from other donors' samples.

The CDR3 loop is CSVERRGQLDSGNTIYF. CDR3 in DNA: TGCAGCGTTGAACGAAGGGGACAGCTAGACTCTGGAAACACCATATATTTT. The chain recombines TRBV29-1 with TRBJ1-3, with 7 bases fitting TRBD1. This CDR3 has 17 residues. Germline trimming cut 2 bases from V and 0 bases from J; bases unmatched to any gene: 10. CDR1 and CDR2 from the germline V gene are SQVTM and ANQGSEA.